The 28 T cell receptor beta chains listed next were all sequenced from one sample in a study of blood T cell repertoires in COVID-19. Sequencing was performed with immunoSEQ multiplex PCR; in TCRdb, only in-frame clones are kept and a portion is missing. The table lists under 300,000 clones, about 90% of them singletons, with roughly 2.2% in the top ten. The sample consisted of peripheral blood. The receptors here all came from a woman aged 55-69 years with COVID-19, enrolled during active disease.

The chain uses TRBV7-2 and TRBJ2-7; 7 nucleotides match TRBD1. The germline CDR1 and CDR2 sequences are SGHTA and FQGNSA. J gave up 4 bases and V 8 bases, and 8 bases lay outside the gene matches. The CDR3 has 13 amino acids. The CDR3 nucleotides are TGTGCCAGCGGATTTGGGACAGCGTACGAGCAGTACTTC. This sequence encodes CASGFGTAYEQYF.

The gene calls are TRBV7-9 and TRBJ2-1, with 11 bases fitting TRBD2. Germline assignment: CDR1 SEHNR and CDR2 FQNEAQ (reference sequence). The CDR3 spans 14 residues. V lost 5 bases and J lost 6; bases outside the gene matches: 3. CDR3 sequence: CASSPGTSGNEQFF. The CDR3 DNA reads TGTGCCAGCAGCCCCGGGACTAGCGGCAATGAGCAGTTCTTC.

The V and J genes are TRBV5-1 and TRBJ1-1; 8 nucleotides line up with TRBD1. Germline trimming cut 9 bases from V and 7 bases from J; bases unmatched to any gene: 14. CDR1 SGHRS and CDR2 YFSETQ come from the germline V gene. This CDR3 comprises 14 residues. The CDR3 loop is CATKTNDRGSEAFF. The DNA for the CDR3 is TGCGCCACCAAAACTAATGACAGGGGAAGTGAAGCTTTCTTT.

The chain couples TRBV7-2 to TRBJ1-2, with D maybe TRBD1 (5 bases). V was shortened by 1 base and J by 4 bases, with 13 bases between the two germline ends. The CDR3 runs to 15 residues. CDR1 is SGHTA, CDR2 FQGNSA, per germline. Here the CDR3 reads CASSLEGQAGYGYTF. The CDR3, as DNA: TGTGCCAGCAGCTTAGAGGGGCAGGCCGGCTATGGCTACACCTTC.

The chain carries TRBV7-3 and TRBJ2-3; 7 bases agree with TRBD2. The CDR3 is 15 residues long. Losses at the gene ends were 2 bases for V and 3 bases for J; bases not matched to a gene: 5. Germline CDR1 and CDR2: SGHTA and FQGTGA. For the CDR3, the DNA is TGTGCCAGCAGCTTAGGGGGACTACTAACAGATACGCAGTATTTT. Its translation: CASSLGGLLTDTQYF.

The chain recombines TRBV14 with TRBJ1-1, with 7 positions matching TRBD1. Trimming took 4 bases from V and 6 from J; bases not matched to a gene: 17. Germline loops: CDR1 SGHDN, CDR2 FVKESK. The CDR3 is made up of 17 amino acids. The DNA for the CDR3 is TGTGCCAGCAGCCCTGGGACAGACATGAACATGGGTCCTGAAGCTTTCTTT. Translating it yields CASSPGTDMNMGPEAFF.

The chain employs TRBV5-1 and TRBJ2-2; weak D call: TRBD2 (6 bases). Between the trimmed V and J ends, which lost 4 bases and 3 bases, there was a span of 13 bases. Germline values: CDR1 SGHRS, CDR2 YFSETQ. The CDR3 contains 15 residues. CDR3 loop: CASSLTGGYTGELFF. In DNA, the CDR3 is TGCGCCAGCAGCCTTACTGGAGGGTACACCGGGGAGCTGTTTTTT.

This rearrangement joins TRBV7-3 to TRBJ2-2; 8 bases line up with TRBD1. The CDR3 consists of 15 residues. Unmatched junction bases numbered 5, after V lost 4 bases and J lost 4 bases. Germline values: CDR1 SGHTA, CDR2 FQGTGA. CDR3 residues: CASSSGTGATGELFF. For the CDR3, the DNA is TGTGCCAGCAGCTCAGGGACAGGAGCCACCGGGGAGCTGTTTTTT.

This chain connects TRBV4-1 to TRBJ1-4; the D gene is possibly TRBD1 (6 bases). V was shortened by 6 bases and J by 4 bases, with 15 bases between the two germline ends. Germline V gene lookup returns CDR1 MGHRA and CDR2 YSYEKL. CDR3 length: 15 amino acids. CDR3 nucleotide sequence: TGCGCCAGCAGGTACCGACAGGCCGGTAATGAAAAACTGTTTTTT. As protein: CASRYRQAGNEKLFF.

The chain is built from TRBV5-7 and TRBJ1-1, with TRBD1 matching over 7 bases. TRBV5-7 is assigned to the ORF class and has an uncertain function. This CDR3 contains 16 residues. J lost 1 base, V lost 4 bases, and 10 bases had no gene match. The CDR3 DNA reads TGTGCCAGCAGCGTTACAGGGGTCTCGGGGAACACTGAAGCTTTCTTT. Amino acid sequence: CASSVTGVSGNTEAFF.

This clone was recorded only once. The chain links TRBV11-2 to TRBJ2-5; no clear D. Germline assignment: CDR1 SGHAT and CDR2 FQNNGV. The CDR3 length is 14 residues. Trimming stripped 2 bases from V and 2 bases from J, with 9 bases between. CDR3 DNA sequence: TGTGCCAGCAGCTTAAACCCGGGTCAAGAGACCCAGTACTTC. The encoded protein is CASSLNPGQETQYF.

The rearrangement joins TRBV7-2 to TRBJ1-5, with D hard to call. V lost 1 base and J lost 7, with 14 bases in between. This CDR3 contains 15 residues. The germline CDR1 and CDR2 sequences are SGHTA and FQGNSA. The CDR3 DNA follows: TGTGCCAGCAGCTTAGTTTCCCGGGGAAACCAGCCCCAGCATTTT. This gives the protein CASSLVSRGNQPQHF.

V usage is TRBV10-3 and J usage is TRBJ2-5; TRBD2 aligns across 12 bases. V shed 6 bases and J 1 base; nucleotides not matched to a gene: 0. Germline V lookup: CDR1 ENHRY, CDR2 SYGVKD. The CDR3 has 14 amino acids. CDR3 sequence reads: CAIRTSGGQETQYF. CDR3 DNA sequence: TGTGCCATCAGGACTAGCGGGGGCCAAGAGACCCAGTACTTC.

The chain joins TRBV4-1 to TRBJ1-3; weak D call: TRBD1 (6 bases). Per germline, CDR1 MGHRA and CDR2 YSYEKL. Trimming shortened V by 2 bases and J by 2 bases, and 10 bases separated the two germline ends. The CDR3 covers 15 residues. The CDR3 DNA follows: TGCGCCAGCAGCCAAATACAGGGAACTGGAAACACCATATATTTT. This encodes CASSQIQGTGNTIYF.

The chain couples TRBV7-2 to TRBJ1-4, with D uncertain. Trimming took off 1 base at V and 1 base at J, with 10 bases between the two ends. Germline CDR1 and CDR2: SGHTA and FQGNSA. The CDR3 runs 16 residues. This CDR3 is CASSLGQTITNEKLFF. CDR3 nucleotide sequence: TGTGCCAGCAGCTTAGGTCAGACAATAACTAATGAAAAACTGTTTTTT. Looking up the rest from reference TRBV7-2 and TRBJ1-4 gives the full variable domain: GAGVSQSPSNKVTEKGKDVELRCDPISGHTALYWYRQSLGQGLEFLIYFQGNSAPDKSGLPSDRFSAERTGGSVSTLTIQRTQQEDSAVYLCASSLGQTITNEKLFFGSGTQLSVL.

V is TRBV18 and J is TRBJ2-5; D might be TRBD2 (5 bases). This CDR3 has 12 residues. Germline V lookup: CDR1 KGHSH, CDR2 LQKENI. The V end lost 6 bases, the J end lost 4 bases, and 9 bases lay between the germline ends. This CDR3 is CASSTRGETQYF. In nucleotides, the CDR3 is TGTGCCAGCTCTACACGGGGAGAGACCCAGTACTTC.

J is TRBJ2-1 and V is TRBV7-9, with a tentative D call TRBD1 (6 bases). This CDR3 has 15 amino acids. Trimming removed 5 bases at V and 4 bases at J, with 15 bases between. CDR1 SEHNR and CDR2 FQNEAQ come from the germline V gene (reference sequence). CDR3 residues: CASSPKGVSYNEQFF. CDR3 DNA: TGTGCCAGCAGCCCCAAGGGGGTTTCGTACAATGAGCAGTTCTTC.

This chain links TRBV7-9 with TRBJ1-6; 9 bases are a match to TRBD1. V shed 2 bases, J shed 8 bases, and the junction held 7 bases outside the gene matches. CDR3 length: 16 amino acids. The germline V gene has CDR1 SEHNR and CDR2 FQNEAQ (reference sequence). CDR3 sequence: CASSLKGDRVHSPLHF. The CDR3 nucleotides are TGTGCCAGCAGCTTAAAAGGGGACAGGGTGCATTCACCCCTCCACTTT. Full variable domain (rest looked up from reference TRBV7-9 and TRBJ1-6): DTGVSQNPRHKITKRGQNVTFRCDPISEHNRLYWYRQTLGQGPEFLTYFQNEAQLEKSRLLSDRFSAERPKGSFSTLEIQRTEQGDSAMYLCASSLKGDRVHSPLHFGNGTRLTVT.

The V call is TRBV18, the J call TRBJ1-3, with TRBD1 matching 8 bases. Germline CDR1 and CDR2: KGHSH and LQKENI. The CDR3 spans 16 residues. Germline trimming cut 0 bases from V and 10 bases from J; bases unmatched to any gene: 11. This chain's CDR3 is CASSPPGQDPGRTIYF. The DNA for the CDR3 is TGTGCCAGCTCACCACCGGGACAGGACCCCGGGCGGACCATATATTTT.

The rearrangement joins TRBV5-1 to TRBJ1-1; D uncertain. The germline V gene has CDR1 SGHRS and CDR2 YFSETQ. The CDR3 length is 14 residues. V was trimmed by 0 bases and J by 7 bases, leaving 13 bases between them. The CDR3 spells CASSLAIEGGEAFF. The CDR3 DNA is TGCGCCAGCAGCTTGGCCATCGAGGGAGGTGAAGCTTTCTTT. The full variable domain, its missing parts supplied by reference TRBV5-1 and TRBJ1-1, is KAGVTQTPRYLIKTRGQQVTLSCSPISGHRSVSWYQQTPGQGLQFLFEYFSETQRNKGNFPGRFSGRQFSNSRSEMNVSTLELGDSALYLCASSLAIEGGEAFFGQGTRLTVV.

This rearrangement joins TRBV5-4 to TRBJ1-4; D not certain. The CDR3 length is 14 residues. Per the germline V gene, CDR1 is SGHNT and CDR2 is YYREEE (reference sequence). Trimming left V 1 base short and J 8 bases short, with 12 bases between. CDR3 sequence (DNA): TGTGCCAGCAGCTTGCGCTTGCGCCTAGAAAAACTGTTTTTT. This encodes CASSLRLRLEKLFF.

The chain combines TRBV13 with TRBJ1-6, with no clear D. This CDR3 has 12 residues. The germline gives CDR1 PRHDT, CDR2 FYEKMQ (reference sequence). V lost 3 bases and J lost 9, with 6 bases in between. In DNA form, the CDR3 reads TGTGCCAGCAGCTTGGTAGTTTCACCCCTCCACTTT. Protein product: CASSLVVSPLHF.

As DNA, the CDR3 is TGTGCCAGCAGCTCCCTTACGGGGGGTCTATCAGAGACCCAGTACTTC. Translating it yields CASSSLTGGLSETQYF. The chain links TRBV11-2 to TRBJ2-5; 7 bases align to TRBD2. Germline CDR1 reads SGHAT; CDR2 reads FQNNGV. V was pared by 4 bases and J by 4 bases, with 12 bases of the junction left unmatched. CDR3 size: 16 residues.

This rearrangement joins TRBV14 to TRBJ2-6; 10 positions match TRBD1. V lost 0 bases and J lost 1; bases outside the gene matches: 12. The CDR3 consists of 21 residues. Germline-derived CDR1 and CDR2 are SGHDN and FVKESK. In DNA form, the CDR3 reads TGTGCCAGCAGCCAAGAGATGAAGGACAGGGGGACTTTATCTGGGGCCAACGTCCTGACTTTC. This translates into CASSQEMKDRGTLSGANVLTF. Full variable domain (remainder filled in from reference TRBV14 and TRBJ2-6): EAGVTQFPSHSVIEKGQTVTLRCDPISGHDNLYWYRRVMGKEIKFLLHFVKESKQDESGMPNNRFLAERTGGTYSTLKVQPAELEDSGVYFCASSQEMKDRGTLSGANVLTFGAGSRLTVL.

This clone was found once. The chain uses TRBV20-1 and TRBJ1-6, with unresolved D. CDR1 and CDR2 from the germline V gene are DFQATT and SNEGSKA (reference sequence). Deletions cut 3 bases from V and 7 bases from J, with 19 bases between. The CDR3 totals 16 residues. CDR3 loop: CSASEALLPGNSPLHF. The CDR3 coding sequence is TGCAGTGCTAGTGAAGCGCTTTTACCGGGGAATTCACCCCTCCACTTT.

The chain has TRBV9 and TRBJ2-1; 12 bases are a match to TRBD2. The CDR3 has 16 amino acids. The V gene end was trimmed by 4 bases and the J gene end by 3 bases; junction bases not matched to a gene: 5. The germline V gene encodes CDR1 SGDLS and CDR2 YYNGEE. The CDR3 reads CASSRTSGANYNEQFF. The CDR3 region has the DNA TGTGCCAGCAGCCGGACTAGCGGGGCGAACTACAATGAGCAGTTCTTC.

The chain joins TRBV6-6 to TRBJ2-2; D is uncertain. This CDR3 region has 14 residues. Germline-derived CDR1 and CDR2 are MNHNY and SVGAGI (reference sequence). Trimming took off 2 bases at V and 3 bases at J, with 7 bases between the two ends. CDR3 loop: CASSYAADTGELFF. CDR3 sequence (DNA): TGTGCCAGCAGTTACGCGGCGGACACCGGGGAGCTGTTTTTT.

The chain has TRBV19 and TRBJ1-1; a possible D gene is TRBD1 (5 bases). The CDR3 has 15 residues. Deletions cut 3 bases from V and 0 bases from J, with 11 bases between. Germline CDR1 and CDR2: LNHDA and SQIVND (reference sequence). The CDR3 DNA is TGTGCCAGTAGTATGGGCGACAGACTGAACACTGAAGCTTTCTTT. Encoded protein: CASSMGDRLNTEAFF.